This entry is about one TCR beta chain. The target of this receptor is not known. One base away there is no much larger clone; base qualities are not given. This specimen belongs to a study of shared clonotypes between healthy human individuals (dated by TCRdb to the early 2020s). General notes on the study: A few men and a couple of women, aged 18 to 49 years, made up the cohort. For each donor, three plates each were used for CD4 naive and CD4 memory, two plates were used for CD8 naive, and one plate was used for CD8 memory. To estimate repertoire size and how much clonotype sharing occurs between individuals, the study deeply sequenced the blood TCR repertoires of five healthy adults. To increase sequencing depth and limit assay-specific biases, different laboratories used diverse techniques to prepare libraries and sequence TCR repertoires. Leukapheresis yielded between about 0.94 and 8.9 billion PBMCs per donor. Broad study findings and their caveats: Higher generation probabilities were observed for clonotypes shared by all four sorted-subset donors than for non-shared clonotypes. Sharing across a few donors was observed for approximately 4.6% of naive CD4, less than 4% of naive CD8, over 2% of memory CD4, and roughly 0.4% of memory CD8 clonotypes. Larger estimated clonotype richness was generally found for naive subsets than for memory subsets. Pairwise subsampling led to the expectation that sequencing depth would affect the degree of clonotype sharing among donors. Because the study included only a small number of donors, the genetic and exposure-history diversity represented was limited. Incomplete sequencing was indicated by rarefaction of sorted-subset datasets, despite the large sequencing depth. Sampling was limited to blood, and TCR repertoires in tissue likely differ from TCR repertoires in blood.

Using the deep immunoSEQ assay, multiplex PCR amplified TCR CDR3 regions from genomic DNA. For each cell subset, the extracted genomic DNA was distributed evenly across all wells of several immunoSEQ 96-well plates, and each plate served as one replicate. For sorted subsets, around 200 ng genomic DNA, equal to some 28,000 T cell genomes, was loaded into each replicate PCR. Purified libraries were measured with a Qubit 3.0 fluorometer, size-checked on a Bioanalyzer 2100, and measured again with the KAPA Library Quantification kit. A separate single-read 150-cycle Illumina NextSeq 550 flow cell was used to sequence each immunoSEQ 96-well plate. On the authors' methods: Because only junctional sequences without quality scores were contained in the immunoSEQ output, filtering matching that applied to full-length reads could not be performed. Sequences were annotated with PyIR, a Python wrapper for IgBLAST v1.9, using IMGT germline references to assign V/J genes and CDR3. Reads with weak V/J assignments (E-value above 1e-6), missing CDR3, stop codons, out-of-frame junctions, or ambiguous translated residues were removed. V3J clonotypes were defined by identical inferred V gene, J gene, and CDR3 amino acid sequence. The percentage overlap between two repertoires was calculated by dividing the number of shared unique clonotypes by the size of the smaller repertoire. Three approaches were used to assess repertoire richness: RTK rarefaction, the Chao1 estimator, and Recon v2.1 estimates of unobserved clonotypes. Generation probabilities were computed with OLGA for all TCRbeta clonotypes obtained by the gDNA method from several donors. Drawn from immuneACCESS, this table holds only the in-frame rearrangements with V and J called that TCRdb kept. Clones are partly lost; checked studies trace under half to an unresolved V gene and leave the rest unexplained. V and J calls and clone size come straight from that table; D and trimming were deduced from the DNA. Across this sample there are 1.4 million or so clones, with about 98.5% seen only once. The top ten constitute around 0.33% of the sample.

Donors were healthy HIV-negative adults with no recently reported acute infections or vaccinations. Every donor was a Caucasian adult living in Nashville, Tennessee, USA. CD4+ T cells were enriched by magnetic negative selection; naive cells were then positively selected on CD45RA, and the negative fraction formed the memory subset. Blood was collected by leukapheresis, and PBMCs were isolated by Ficoll-Histopaque density gradient centrifugation and then cryopreserved in liquid nitrogen vapor phase. Purity and quantity of every magnetically sorted T cell population were checked by analytical flow cytometry. Each sorted fraction had its genomic DNA isolated and then quantified by UV absorbance on a Nanodrop 2000c. The receptor comes from a man aged 25-45 years in good health. The sample was naive CD4+ T cells sorted from blood. The cell subset or site label, as the study defines it: CD45RA+ positively selected.

The DNA sequence is TGTGCCAGCAGCTTGTTCCCGGGGCGCGAGCAGTACTTC. Translated, this gives CASSLFPGREQYF. The receptor chain draws on TRBV11-3 and TRBJ2-7, with the D call perhaps TRBD1 or TRBD2, each one matching 5 bases. CDR1 and CDR2, per the germline V gene, are SGHNT and YENEEA. From the cysteine up to the phenylalanine, the CDR3 has a length of 13 residues. This entry keeps only the CDR3 DNA: 39 bases, framed from base 1. Trimming takes 3 bases from V and 6 bases from J, and the germline ends sit 12 bases apart. Outside the CDR3, residues come from the reference TRBV11-3 and TRBJ2-7 proteins, so the full variable domain is: EAGVVQSPRYKIIEKKQPVAFWCNPISGHNTLYWYLQNLGQGPELLIRYENEEAVDDSQLPKDRFSAERLKGVDSTLKIQPAELGDSAVYLCASSLFPGREQYFGPGTRLTVT.